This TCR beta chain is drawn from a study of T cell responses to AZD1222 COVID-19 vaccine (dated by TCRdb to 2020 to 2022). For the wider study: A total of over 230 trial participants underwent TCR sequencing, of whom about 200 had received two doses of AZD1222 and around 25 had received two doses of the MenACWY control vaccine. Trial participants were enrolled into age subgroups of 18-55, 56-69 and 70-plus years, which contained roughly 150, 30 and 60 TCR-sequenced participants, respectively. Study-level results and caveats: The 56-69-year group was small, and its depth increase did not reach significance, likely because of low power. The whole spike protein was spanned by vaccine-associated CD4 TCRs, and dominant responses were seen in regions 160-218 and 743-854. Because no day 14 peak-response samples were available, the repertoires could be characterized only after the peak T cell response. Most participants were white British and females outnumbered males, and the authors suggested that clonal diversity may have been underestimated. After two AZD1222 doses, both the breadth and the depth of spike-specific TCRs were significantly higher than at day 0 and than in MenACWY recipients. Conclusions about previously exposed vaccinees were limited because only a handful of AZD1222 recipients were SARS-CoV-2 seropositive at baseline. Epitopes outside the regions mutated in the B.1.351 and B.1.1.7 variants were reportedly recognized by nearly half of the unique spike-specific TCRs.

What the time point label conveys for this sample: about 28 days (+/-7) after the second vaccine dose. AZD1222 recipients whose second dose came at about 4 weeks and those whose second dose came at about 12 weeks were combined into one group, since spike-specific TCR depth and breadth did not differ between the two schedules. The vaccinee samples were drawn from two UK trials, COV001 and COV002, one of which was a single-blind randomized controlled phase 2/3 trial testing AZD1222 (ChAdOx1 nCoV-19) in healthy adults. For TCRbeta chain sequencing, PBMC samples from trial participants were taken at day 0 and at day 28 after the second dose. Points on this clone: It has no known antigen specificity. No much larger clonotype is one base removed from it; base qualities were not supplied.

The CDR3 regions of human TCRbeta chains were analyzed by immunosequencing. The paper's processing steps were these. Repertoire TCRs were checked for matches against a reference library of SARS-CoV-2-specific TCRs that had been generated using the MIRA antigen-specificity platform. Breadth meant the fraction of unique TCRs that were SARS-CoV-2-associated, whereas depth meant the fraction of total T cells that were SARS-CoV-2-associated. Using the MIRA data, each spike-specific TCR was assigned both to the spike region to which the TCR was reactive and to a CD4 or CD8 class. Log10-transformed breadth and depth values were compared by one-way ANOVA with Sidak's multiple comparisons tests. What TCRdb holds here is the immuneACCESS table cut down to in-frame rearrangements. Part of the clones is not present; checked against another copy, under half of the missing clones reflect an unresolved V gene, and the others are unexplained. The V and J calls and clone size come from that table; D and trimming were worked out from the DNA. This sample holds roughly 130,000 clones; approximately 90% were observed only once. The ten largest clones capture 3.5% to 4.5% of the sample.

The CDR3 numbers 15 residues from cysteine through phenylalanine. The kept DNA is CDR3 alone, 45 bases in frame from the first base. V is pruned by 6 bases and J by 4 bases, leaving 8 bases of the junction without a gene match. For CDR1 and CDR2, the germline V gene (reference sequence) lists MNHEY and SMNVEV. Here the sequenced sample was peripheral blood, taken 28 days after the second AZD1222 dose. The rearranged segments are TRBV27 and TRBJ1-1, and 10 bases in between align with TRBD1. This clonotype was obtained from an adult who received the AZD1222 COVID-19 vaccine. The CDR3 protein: CASSRDRGWATEAFF. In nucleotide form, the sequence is TGTGCCAGCAGCCGGGACAGGGGATGGGCCACTGAAGCTTTCTTT.